The next 32 T cell receptor beta chains were all read from a single sample in a study of T cell changes during pregnancy in multiple sclerosis. Produced via immunoSEQ multiplex PCR; TCRdb's table is partial and in-frame only. The sample lists roughly 80,000 clones, 92% occurring once. Sequenced material: peripheral blood, taken before pregnancy. All receptors derive from a female donor with multiple sclerosis, enrolled in a pregnancy study.

This clone was seen only once. The rearrangement joins TRBV9 to TRBJ2-5; D might be TRBD2 (6 bases). V dropped 3 bases and J dropped 1 base, with 16 bases sitting between them. CDR3 length: 16 amino acids. The germline gives CDR1 SGDLS, CDR2 YYNGEE. The CDR3 bases are TGTGCCAGCAGCGCGCGGATGGAGGGGCCCCAAGAGACCCAGTACTTC. This gives the protein CASSARMEGPQETQYF.

The chain uses TRBV29-1 and TRBJ2-7; tentative D call: TRBD1 (6 bases). V lost 0 bases, J lost 7 bases, and 10 bases lay in between. The germline gives CDR1 SQVTM, CDR2 ANQGSEA. This CDR3 region has 12 residues. The CDR3 reads CSVEEVRGEQYF. CDR3 DNA sequence: TGCAGCGTTGAAGAAGTGAGGGGGGAGCAGTACTTC.

This chain joins TRBV28 and TRBJ1-5, with 7 positions matching TRBD1. Germline V gives CDR1 MDHEN, CDR2 SYDVKM. V was clipped by 5 bases and J by 4 bases; unmatched bases: 5. The length of the CDR3 is 14 residues. CDR3 nucleotides: TGTGCCAGCAGTAAAAACAGGGGAAATCAGCCCCAGCATTTT. Encoded protein: CASSKNRGNQPQHF.

The V gene is TRBV7-6, the J gene TRBJ1-6, with 8 bases identical to TRBD1. Trimming cost V 1 base and J 14 bases; bases outside gene matches: 1. The CDR3 is made up of 12 amino acids. Germline-derived CDR1 and CDR2 are SGHVS and FNYEAQ. The CDR3 DNA reads TGTGCCAGCAGCTTAGAGGGACAGGCCCTCCACTTT. This translates into CASSLEGQALHF.

The genes are TRBV4-1 and TRBJ2-7; D gene unclear. V was trimmed by 4 bases and J by 0 bases, leaving 10 bases between them. Germline values: CDR1 MGHRA, CDR2 YSYEKL. This CDR3 contains 14 residues. The CDR3 DNA reads TGCGCCAGCAGCCCTTCTACGAGCTCCTACGAGCAGTACTTC. Translated: CASSPSTSSYEQYF.

V usage is TRBV6-5 and J usage is TRBJ1-5; 7 bases match TRBD1. This CDR3 spans 15 amino acids. The V gene end was trimmed by 4 bases and the J gene end by 8 bases; junction bases not matched to a gene: 11. Germline loops: CDR1 MNHEY, CDR2 SVGAGI. CDR3: CASSLRQGSGEPQHF. The CDR3 coding sequence is TGTGCCAGCAGTTTACGACAGGGTAGTGGAGAGCCCCAGCATTTT.

The V gene is TRBV27, the J gene TRBJ1-1, with D tentatively TRBD1 (5 bases). V gave up 10 bases and J gave up 12 bases, with 18 bases separating them. CDR1 is MNHEY and CDR2 is SMNVEV in the germline V gene (reference sequence). This CDR3 has 11 residues. CDR3 amino acids: CATAWGGEPFF. The CDR3 DNA follows: TGTGCCACCGCCTGGGGGGGGGAACCTTTCTTT.

The chain couples TRBV27 to TRBJ2-3; 11 nucleotides align to TRBD2. Germline lookup yields CDR1 MNHEY and CDR2 SMNVEV (reference sequence). Trimming at V came to 5 bases and at J to 0 bases, leaving 4 bases not matched to a gene. CDR3 length equals 16 residues. CDR3: CASSRGTSGSTDTQYF. The CDR3 DNA follows: TGTGCCAGCAGTAGAGGGACTAGCGGAAGCACAGATACGCAGTATTTT.

Remarks on this clone: A much larger clone sits a single nucleotide away, making a read error possible. Other nucleotide sequences in the sample specify the same CDR3. J is TRBJ2-7 and V is TRBV18; 10 nucleotides align to TRBD1. This CDR3 has 14 amino acids. The V gene's germline CDR1 is KGHSH and CDR2 LQKENI. V gave up 3 bases and J gave up 3 bases; unmatched junction bases: 2. CDR3 nucleotides: TGTGCCAGCTCACCTGGGACAGGGGACTACGAGCAGTACTTC. Translating gives CASSPGTGDYEQYF.

The rearrangement links TRBV7-2 to TRBJ1-1; 7 bases match TRBD1. CDR1 and CDR2 (germline): SGHTA, FQGNSA. The V and J ends lost 0 bases and 7 bases, in that order; junction bases with no gene match: 5. The CDR3 is 14 residues long. CDR3 sequence reads: CASSLARDSLEAFF. The CDR3 bases are TGTGCCAGCAGCTTAGCCCGGGACAGTCTTGAAGCTTTCTTT.

The rearrangement joins TRBV18 to TRBJ2-7; 7 bases line up with TRBD1. The germline CDR1 and CDR2 sequences are KGHSH and LQKENI. The ends lost 5 bases at V and 4 bases at J; junction bases unmatched: 8. The CDR3 covers 14 residues. This CDR3 reads CASSNWTGQYEQYF. The CDR3 DNA sequence: TGTGCCAGCTCAAACTGGACAGGTCAGTACGAGCAGTACTTC.

This chain uses TRBV11-3 with TRBJ2-1, with 8 bases aligning to TRBD1. The junction had 2 bases not matched to a gene; V was cut back by 5 bases and J by 8 bases. The CDR3 covers 12 residues. Per the germline V gene, CDR1 is SGHNT and CDR2 is YENEEA. This CDR3 is CASSTQGDEQFF. CDR3 coding DNA: TGTGCCAGCAGCACACAGGGGGATGAGCAGTTCTTC.

The chain links TRBV25-1 to TRBJ1-6, with 8 bases aligning to TRBD1. Germline V gene sequence: CDR1 MGHDK, CDR2 SYGVNS. The CDR3 extends over 15 amino acids. With V trimmed by 2 bases and J by 3 bases, 0 bases remained unmatched. The CDR3 protein is CASSEGTGYNSPLHF. CDR3 bases: TGTGCCAGCAGTGAAGGGACAGGCTATAATTCACCCCTCCACTTT.

This chain uses TRBV27 with TRBJ2-2; 9 bases match TRBD1. This CDR3 has 16 amino acids. Losses at the gene ends were 5 bases for V and 4 bases for J; bases not matched to a gene: 8. CDR1 and CDR2 (germline): MNHEY, SMNVEV (reference sequence). As DNA, the CDR3 is TGTGCCAGCAGTCGACGGACAGGGGCGAGCACCGGGGAGCTGTTTTTT. This sequence encodes CASSRRTGASTGELFF.

The chain combines TRBV29-1 with TRBJ1-2, with a possible D match to TRBD1 (5 bases). Per germline, CDR1 SQVTM and CDR2 ANQGSEA. Trimming removed 3 bases at V and 8 bases at J, with 10 bases between. The CDR3 extends over 11 amino acids. This chain's CDR3 is CSVEGGDGYTF. In DNA, the CDR3 is TGCAGCGTTGAGGGGGGGGACGGCTACACCTTC.

The chain couples TRBV5-8 to TRBJ2-7, with TRBD1 matching over 10 bases. V shed 8 bases and J 2 bases; nucleotides not matched to a gene: 7. The CDR3 totals 14 residues. From germline, CDR1 is SGHTS and CDR2 YDEGEE. This chain's CDR3 is CASRSGTGAYEQYF. CDR3 nucleotides: TGTGCCAGTAGGAGCGGGACAGGGGCCTACGAGCAGTACTTC.

This clone was found once. The chain uses TRBV4-1 and TRBJ2-7; maybe TRBD2 (5 bases). CDR3 length: 16 amino acids. Trimming removed 4 bases at V and 0 bases at J, with 16 bases between. Germline V lookup: CDR1 MGHRA, CDR2 YSYEKL. The CDR3: CASSPGAQDFSYEQYF. CDR3 nucleotides: TGCGCCAGCAGCCCCGGCGCCCAGGACTTCTCCTACGAGCAGTACTTC.

The genes are TRBV6-6 and TRBJ1-1; a weak D match, TRBD1 (5 bases). From germline, CDR1 is MNHNY and CDR2 SVGAGI (reference sequence). The CDR3 has 16 residues. Trimming left V 2 bases short and J 6 bases short, with 19 bases between. The CDR3 DNA is TGTGCCAGCAGTTACCTCCATTTTTCAGGGATGGCTGAAGCTTTCTTT. This gives the protein CASSYLHFSGMAEAFF.

This sequence joins TRBV10-3 and TRBJ2-7, with 7 bases matching TRBD1. After removal of 6 bases from V and 2 bases from J, the junction contained 7 bases not matched to a gene. CDR1 is ENHRY, CDR2 SYGVKD, per germline. The length of the CDR3 is 14 residues. CDR3 residues: CAISDRDRTYEQYF. In nucleotides, the CDR3 is TGTGCCATCAGCGATCGGGACAGAACCTACGAGCAGTACTTC.

The rearrangement links TRBV30 to TRBJ1-6; 11 bases are a match to TRBD1. Germline V lookup: CDR1 GTSNPN, CDR2 SVGIG (reference sequence). The CDR3 spans 14 residues. The V gene end was trimmed by 3 bases and the J gene end by 9 bases; junction bases not matched to a gene: 4. The CDR3 sequence: CAWSEDRGLSPLHF. The CDR3 DNA follows: TGTGCCTGGAGCGAGGACAGGGGGCTTTCACCCCTCCACTTT.

The chain joins TRBV5-1 to TRBJ2-2; a possible D gene is TRBD2 (5 bases). V shed 0 bases and J shed 1 base, with 10 bases lying between them. This CDR3 has 16 amino acids. CDR1 and CDR2 from the germline V gene are SGHRS and YFSETQ. In nucleotides, the CDR3 is TGCGCCAGCAGCTTGGAGGCCGGGAAGAACACCGGGGAGCTGTTTTTT. Protein sequence: CASSLEAGKNTGELFF. The full variable domain, in which reference TRBV5-1 and TRBJ2-2 provide the parts outside the CDR3, is KAGVTQTPRYLIKTRGQQVTLSCSPISGHRSVSWYQQTPGQGLQFLFEYFSETQRNKGNFPGRFSGRQFSNSRSEMNVSTLELGDSALYLCASSLEAGKNTGELFFGEGSRLTVL.

CDR3 nucleotides: TGTGCCACGTCGAGAGGGGGGGCTAGGAATAATTCACCCCTCCACTTT. It translates to CATSRGGARNNSPLHF. The J gene is TRBJ1-6, the V gene TRBV27; maybe TRBD1 (6 bases). Germline V gene data show CDR1 as MNHEY and CDR2 as SMNVEV (reference sequence). CDR3 size: 16 residues. The ends were cut back, 10 bases at V and 5 bases at J, with 21 bases in the middle.

This clone was recorded once. The rearrangement joins TRBV9 to TRBJ2-2, with a possible D match to TRBD1 (5 bases). The CDR3 has 14 amino acids. Per the germline V gene, CDR1 is SGDLS and CDR2 is YYNGEE. Trimming pared 7 bases from V and 7 bases from J, leaving 17 bases between. The CDR3 nucleotides are TGTGCCAGCTCCGACAGACCGCCAGGCGGGGAGCTGTTTTTT. Translated: CASSDRPPGGELFF.

The V and J genes are TRBV19 and TRBJ1-2; TRBD1 agrees at 8 bases. The V and J ends lost 5 bases and 2 bases, in that order; junction bases with no gene match: 7. CDR1 is LNHDA and CDR2 is SQIVND in the germline V gene (reference sequence). The CDR3 runs to 15 residues. CDR3 bases: TGTGCCAGTAGTCTTTGGTCAGGGGGCAACTATGGCTACACCTTC. Translation: CASSLWSGGNYGYTF.

The chain carries TRBV19 and TRBJ2-1; 12 bases agree with TRBD2. Germline V gives CDR1 LNHDA, CDR2 SQIVND (reference sequence). J gave up 9 bases and V 7 bases, and 7 bases lay outside the gene matches. The CDR3 has 14 amino acids. Here the CDR3 reads CASKRLAGEVEQFF. The CDR3 DNA is TGTGCCAGTAAGAGACTAGCGGGGGAGGTTGAGCAGTTCTTC.

The V call is TRBV4-1, the J call TRBJ2-5, with 13 bases fitting TRBD2. Germline lookup yields CDR1 MGHRA and CDR2 YSYEKL. J gave up 2 bases and V 0 bases, and 9 bases lay outside the gene matches. The CDR3 is made up of 19 amino acids. The CDR3 region is CASSQEVIGLAGVQETQYF. The CDR3 DNA reads as TGCGCCAGCAGCCAAGAGGTTATAGGACTAGCGGGGGTTCAAGAGACCCAGTACTTC.

This clone appeared a few times. The rearrangement uses TRBV18 and TRBJ1-1; 7 bases match TRBD1. The CDR3 has 16 residues. CDR1 is KGHSH, CDR2 LQKENI, per germline. V shed 2 bases, J shed 0 bases, and the junction held 6 bases outside the gene matches. CDR3 in DNA: TGTGCCAGCTCACCAGGAGGGGGCGTTGTGAACACTGAAGCTTTCTTT. Its translation: CASSPGGGVVNTEAFF.

The chain is built from TRBV2 and TRBJ2-5, with 8 bases matching TRBD2. Germline V lookup: CDR1 SNHLY, CDR2 FYNNEI. With V trimmed by 4 bases and J by 4 bases, 8 bases remained unmatched. This CDR3 comprises 15 residues. The CDR3 region is CASSALSGGGETQYF. The CDR3 DNA reads as TGTGCCAGCAGTGCCCTCAGCGGGGGAGGAGAGACCCAGTACTTC.

This clone was counted once. V usage is TRBV6-5 and J usage is TRBJ1-1; TRBD1 matches 9 bases. Germline CDR1 is MNHEY and CDR2 is SVGAGI. There are 15 residues in the CDR3. V trimming: 7 bases; J trimming: 8 bases; junction bases outside the gene matches: 14. CDR3 nucleotide sequence: TGTGCCAGCACCAGGTTCCCTACAGGGGGCCCAGAAGCTTTCTTT. Translated, it gives CASTRFPTGGPEAFF.

This chain joins TRBV9 and TRBJ2-5, with 9 bases identical to TRBD2. The CDR3 length is 17 residues. The V gene end was trimmed by 0 bases and the J gene end by 2 bases; junction bases not matched to a gene: 8. CDR1 SGDLS and CDR2 YYNGEE come from the germline V gene. The CDR3 protein is CASSVVEAGGPQETQYF. The CDR3 DNA reads as TGTGCCAGCAGCGTAGTGGAGGCGGGGGGGCCACAAGAGACCCAGTACTTC.

The J gene is TRBJ2-7, the V gene TRBV27; TRBD1 might be the D (6 bases). Trimming pared 3 bases from V and 0 bases from J, leaving 9 bases between. The CDR3 totals 14 residues. CDR1 MNHEY and CDR2 SMNVEV come from the germline V gene (reference sequence). CDR3 nucleotide sequence: TGTGCCAGCAGTTTCCAGGGGCGCTCCTACGAGCAGTACTTC. Protein product: CASSFQGRSYEQYF.

The rearrangement uses TRBV29-1 and TRBJ1-5, with 8 nucleotides matching TRBD1. The CDR3 length is 13 residues. Germline V gene sequence: CDR1 SQVTM, CDR2 ANQGSEA. The CDR3 loop reads CSARGQGNQPQHF. The DNA for the CDR3 is TGCAGTGCCAGGGGACAGGGCAATCAGCCCCAGCATTTT.